Listed here are 10 T cell receptor beta chains from one sample, sequenced in a study of T-cell memory formation after mild COVID-19. In TCRdb, the 5' RACE reads were re-called with MiXCR into one record per CDR3 protein. The top ten clones hold about 11% of a sample with just over 150,000 distinct CDR3 sequences, roughly 28% of them seen once. Sequencing was done on a sample of PBMCs or a T cell subset sorted from them (not recorded which). All receptors come from an adult woman who had mild COVID-19 (a few samples of this study predate the infection). Cell type and time point are not known.

This chain links TRBV5-1 with TRBJ2-7; the D is unclear. The V end lost 4 bases, the J end lost 1 base, and 15 bases lay between the germline ends. The CDR3 has 15 amino acids. Germline CDR1 and CDR2: SGHRS and YFSETQ. The CDR3 DNA reads TGCGCCAGCAGCCTAACTACGGATACTTCCTACGAGCAGTACTTC. Translating gives CASSLTTDTSYEQYF.

V and J are TRBV20-1 and TRBJ2-1, with 12 bases that match TRBD2. Trimming cost V 3 bases and J 10 bases; bases outside gene matches: 7. CDR1 and CDR2 (germline): DFQATT, SNEGSKA (reference sequence). The CDR3 totals 14 residues. The CDR3 protein is CSASSSGGAQEQFF. For the CDR3, the DNA is TGCAGTGCTAGTTCTAGCGGGGGGGCTCAGGAGCAGTTCTTC.

This clonotype was recorded a few times. V usage is TRBV6-5 and J usage is TRBJ1-1, with 12 bases identical to TRBD1. The J segment lost 11 bases and the V segment lost 6 bases, leaving 7 bases of the junction unmatched. The CDR3 length is 13 residues. CDR1 is MNHEY and CDR2 is SVGAGI in the germline V gene. The CDR3 region is CASRWGQGARAFF. The CDR3 bases are TGTGCCAGCAGATGGGGACAGGGGGCGAGGGCTTTCTTT.

This clonotype was found a few times. The chain combines TRBV29-1 with TRBJ2-5; no clear D gene. CDR1 and CDR2 (germline): SQVTM, ANQGSEA. The V and J ends lost 1 base and 4 bases respectively, with 7 bases between them. The CDR3 contains 12 residues. CDR3 protein: CSVEGDGETQYF. The CDR3 DNA reads TGCAGCGTTGAAGGTGACGGAGAGACCCAGTACTTC.

The V and J genes are TRBV24-1 and TRBJ2-7, with 9 bases fitting TRBD1. This CDR3 contains 14 residues. Germline trimming cut 0 bases from V and 5 bases from J; bases unmatched to any gene: 1. Germline V CDR1 and CDR2: KGHDR, SFDVKD. This CDR3 reads CATSDLTGGNEQYF. CDR3 bases: TGTGCCACCAGTGATTTGACAGGGGGCAACGAGCAGTACTTC.

The table lists this clonotype with many counts. The genes are TRBV7-2 and TRBJ2-5, with D maybe TRBD2 (6 bases). CDR1 is SGHTA, CDR2 FQGNSA, per germline. Between the trimmed V and J ends, which lost 1 base and 5 bases, there was a span of 14 bases. The CDR3 spans 15 residues. The DNA of the CDR3 is TGTGCCAGCAGCTTAGTTGGGGAGGTGATTGAGACCCAGTACTTC. Protein product: CASSLVGEVIETQYF.

The V gene is TRBV7-9, the J gene TRBJ2-2; no firm D call. The CDR3 is made up of 13 amino acids. Germline CDR1 is SEHNR and CDR2 is FQNEAQ (reference sequence). Trimming cost V 2 bases and J 6 bases, with 7 bases left between them. The CDR3, as DNA: TGTGCCAGCAGCTTAATGATCCCCGGGGAGCTGTTTTTT. It specifies CASSLMIPGELFF.

This clonotype was seen ten or more times. The V and J genes are TRBV4-1 and TRBJ2-3; TRBD2 aligns across 13 bases. This CDR3 has 20 residues. Germline assignment: CDR1 MGHRA and CDR2 YSYEKL. Trimming at V came to 0 bases and at J to 5 bases, leaving 14 bases not matched to a gene. This chain's CDR3 is CASSQEGRTSGSFRGDTQYF. The CDR3 coding sequence is TGCGCCAGCAGCCAAGAAGGGAGGACTAGCGGGAGTTTCCGCGGAGATACGCAGTATTTT.

This clonotype came up a few times. The chain employs TRBV7-2 and TRBJ2-7; TRBD2 matches at 10 bases. The junction had 7 bases not matched to a gene; V was cut back by 0 bases and J by 5 bases. CDR1 and CDR2 (germline): SGHTA, FQGNSA. The length of the CDR3 is 16 residues. The CDR3 bases are TGTGCCAGCAGCTTAGCTCCTAGCGGGAGAGTCCACGAGCAGTACTTC. This gives the protein CASSLAPSGRVHEQYF.

The genes are TRBV5-5 and TRBJ2-7; D possibly matches TRBD1 or TRBD2 (5 bases each). Germline values: CDR1 SGHKS, CDR2 YYEKEE (reference sequence). V shed 4 bases and J shed 6 bases, with 17 bases lying between them. The CDR3 consists of 14 residues. CDR3 region: CASSARDPSGEQYF. Written as DNA, the CDR3 is TGTGCCAGCAGCGCCCGGGACCCCTCGGGCGAGCAGTACTTC. Looking up the rest from reference TRBV5-5 and TRBJ2-7 gives the full variable domain: DAGVTQSPTHLIKTRGQQVTLRCSPISGHKSVSWYQQVLGQGPQFIFQYYEKEERGRGNFPDRFSARQFPNYSSELNVNALLLGDSALYLCASSARDPSGEQYFGPGTRLTVT.